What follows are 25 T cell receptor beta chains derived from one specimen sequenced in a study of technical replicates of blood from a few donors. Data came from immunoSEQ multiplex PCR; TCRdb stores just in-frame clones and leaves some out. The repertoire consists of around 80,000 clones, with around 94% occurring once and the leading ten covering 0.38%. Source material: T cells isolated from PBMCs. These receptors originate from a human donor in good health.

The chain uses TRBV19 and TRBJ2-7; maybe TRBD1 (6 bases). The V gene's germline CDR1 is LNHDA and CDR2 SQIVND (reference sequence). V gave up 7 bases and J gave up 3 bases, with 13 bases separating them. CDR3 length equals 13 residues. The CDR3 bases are TGTGCCAGTACCCCGACAGGCCACTACGAGCAGTACTTC. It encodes CASTPTGHYEQYF.

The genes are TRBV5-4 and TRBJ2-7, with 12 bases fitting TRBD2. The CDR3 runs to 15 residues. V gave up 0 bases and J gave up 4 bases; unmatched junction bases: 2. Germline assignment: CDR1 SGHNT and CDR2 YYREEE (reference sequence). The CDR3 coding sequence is TGTGCCAGCAGCTTGGAGACTAGCGGGAGTTACGAGCAGTACTTC. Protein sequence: CASSLETSGSYEQYF.

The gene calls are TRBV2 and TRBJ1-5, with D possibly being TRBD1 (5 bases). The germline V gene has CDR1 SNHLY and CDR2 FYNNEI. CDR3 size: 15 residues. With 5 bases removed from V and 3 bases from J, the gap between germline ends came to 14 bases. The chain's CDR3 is CASSRDSPPNQPQHF. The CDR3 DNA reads TGTGCCAGCAGTAGGGACTCGCCCCCCAATCAGCCCCAGCATTTT.

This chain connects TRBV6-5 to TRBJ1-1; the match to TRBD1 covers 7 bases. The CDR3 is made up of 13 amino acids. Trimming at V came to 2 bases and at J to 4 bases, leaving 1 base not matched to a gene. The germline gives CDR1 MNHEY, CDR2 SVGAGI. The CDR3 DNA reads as TGTGCCAGCAGTTACGCAGGGGGCACTGAAGCTTTCTTT. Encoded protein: CASSYAGGTEAFF.

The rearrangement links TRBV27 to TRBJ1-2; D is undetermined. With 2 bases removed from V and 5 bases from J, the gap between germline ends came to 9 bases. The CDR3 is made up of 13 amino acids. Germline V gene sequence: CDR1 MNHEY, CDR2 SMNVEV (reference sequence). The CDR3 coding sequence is TGTGCCAGCAGTTTAGGGGTAGCGTATGGCTACACCTTC. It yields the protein CASSLGVAYGYTF.

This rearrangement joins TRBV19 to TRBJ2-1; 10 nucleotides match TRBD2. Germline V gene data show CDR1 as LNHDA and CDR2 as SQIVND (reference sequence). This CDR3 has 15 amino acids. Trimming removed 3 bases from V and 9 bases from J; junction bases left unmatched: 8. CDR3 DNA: TGTGCCAGTAGTATGGTAGCTAGCGGGAGATTTGAGCAGTTCTTC. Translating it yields CASSMVASGRFEQFF.

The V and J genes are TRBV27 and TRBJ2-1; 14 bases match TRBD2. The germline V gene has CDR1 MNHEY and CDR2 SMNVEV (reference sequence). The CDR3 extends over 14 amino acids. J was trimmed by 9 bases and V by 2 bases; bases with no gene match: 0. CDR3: CASSLGTSGGEQFF. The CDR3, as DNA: TGTGCCAGCAGTTTAGGGACTAGCGGGGGTGAGCAGTTCTTC.

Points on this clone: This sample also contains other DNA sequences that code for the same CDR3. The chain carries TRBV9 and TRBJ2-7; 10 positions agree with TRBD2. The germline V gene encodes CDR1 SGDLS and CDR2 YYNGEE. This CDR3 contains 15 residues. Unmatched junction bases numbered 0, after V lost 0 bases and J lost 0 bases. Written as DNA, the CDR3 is TGTGCCAGCAGCGTAGGACTAGCGGGCTCCTACGAGCAGTACTTC. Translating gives CASSVGLAGSYEQYF. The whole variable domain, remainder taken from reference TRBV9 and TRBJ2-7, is DSGVTQTPKHLITATGQRVTLRCSPRSGDLSVYWYQQSLDQGLQFLIQYYNGEERAKGNILERFSAQQFPDLHSELNLSSLELGDSALYFCASSVGLAGSYEQYFGPGTRLTVT.

The CDR3 spells CALRPGQHFNNVYGYTF. CDR3 coding DNA: TGTGCCTTACGACCGGGACAGCACTTTAACAATGTGTATGGCTACACCTTC. This chain joins TRBV30 and TRBJ1-2; TRBD1 matches at 7 bases. The CDR3 extends over 17 amino acids. Germline lookup yields CDR1 GTSNPN and CDR2 SVGIG (reference sequence). J lost 5 bases, V lost 7 bases, and 22 bases had no gene match.

The DNA for the CDR3 is TGTGCCAGCAGCTTAACAGCGGGAGGGCCCATAGATACGCAGTATTTT. Amino acids: CASSLTAGGPIDTQYF. The chain recombines TRBV7-8 with TRBJ2-3; the match to TRBD2 covers 10 bases. CDR3 size: 16 residues. V dropped 2 bases and J dropped 5; count of bases not matched to a gene: 7. The V gene's germline CDR1 is SGHVS and CDR2 FQNEAQ. The whole variable domain, filled in from reference TRBV7-8 and TRBJ2-3, reads GAGVSQSPRYKVAKRGQDVALRCDPISGHVSLFWYQQALGQGPEFLTYFQNEAQLDKSGLPSDRFFAERPEGSVSTLKIQRTQQEDSAVYLCASSLTAGGPIDTQYFGPGTRLTVL.

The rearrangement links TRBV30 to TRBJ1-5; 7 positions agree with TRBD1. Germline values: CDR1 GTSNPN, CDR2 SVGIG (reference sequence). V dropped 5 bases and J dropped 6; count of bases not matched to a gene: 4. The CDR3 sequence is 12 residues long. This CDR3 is CAWAGDSQPQHF. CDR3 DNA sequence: TGTGCCTGGGCCGGGGACAGTCAGCCCCAGCATTTT. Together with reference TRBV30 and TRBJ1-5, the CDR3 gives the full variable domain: SQTIHQWPATLVQPVGSPLSLECTVEGTSNPNLYWYRQAAGRGLQLLFYSVGIGQISSEVPQNLSASRPQDRQFILSSKKLLLSDSGFYLCAWAGDSQPQHFGDGTRLSIL.

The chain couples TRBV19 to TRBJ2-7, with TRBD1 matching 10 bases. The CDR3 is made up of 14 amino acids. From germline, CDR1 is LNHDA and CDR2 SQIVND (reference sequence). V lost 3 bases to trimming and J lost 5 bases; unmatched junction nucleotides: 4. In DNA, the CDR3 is TGTGCCAGTAGTATGCTGGGACAGGGGAACGAGCAGTACTTC. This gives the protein CASSMLGQGNEQYF.

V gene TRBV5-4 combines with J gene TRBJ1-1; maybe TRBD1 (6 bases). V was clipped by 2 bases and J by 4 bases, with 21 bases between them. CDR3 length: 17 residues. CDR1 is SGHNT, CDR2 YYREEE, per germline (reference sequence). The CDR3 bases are TGTGCCAGCAGCTTTCTCCCCACCGGGGGGGGCATCACTGAAGCTTTCTTT. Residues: CASSFLPTGGGITEAFF.

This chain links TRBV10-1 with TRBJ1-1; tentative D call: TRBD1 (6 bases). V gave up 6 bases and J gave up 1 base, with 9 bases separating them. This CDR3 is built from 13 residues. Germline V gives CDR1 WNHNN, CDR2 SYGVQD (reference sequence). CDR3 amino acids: CASRRTANTEAFF. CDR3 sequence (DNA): TGCGCCAGCAGAAGGACAGCGAACACTGAAGCTTTCTTT.

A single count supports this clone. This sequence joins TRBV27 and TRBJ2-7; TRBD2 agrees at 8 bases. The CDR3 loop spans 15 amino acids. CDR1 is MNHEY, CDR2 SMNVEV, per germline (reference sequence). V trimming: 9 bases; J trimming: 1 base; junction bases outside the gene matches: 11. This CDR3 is CASLNLREGSYEQYF. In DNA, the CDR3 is TGTGCCAGTCTAAACCTTCGGGAGGGATCCTACGAGCAGTACTTC.

In DNA, the CDR3 is TGTGCCAGCAGCTTAGATCTCGATTTAACCGTCCTTAAGAGGTATCCTGAAGCTTTCTTT. Amino acids: CASSLDLDLTVLKRYPEAFF. The chain combines TRBV11-3 with TRBJ1-1, with no clear D. CDR1 SGHNT and CDR2 YENEEA come from the germline V gene. The CDR3 has 20 amino acids. The V end was cut by 0 bases, the J end by 6 bases, with 29 bases between.

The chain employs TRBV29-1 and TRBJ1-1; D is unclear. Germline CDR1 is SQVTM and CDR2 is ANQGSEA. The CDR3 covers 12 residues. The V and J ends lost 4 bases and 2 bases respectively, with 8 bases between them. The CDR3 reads CSVAAGNTEAFF. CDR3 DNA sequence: TGCAGCGTTGCGGCGGGAAACACTGAAGCTTTCTTT.

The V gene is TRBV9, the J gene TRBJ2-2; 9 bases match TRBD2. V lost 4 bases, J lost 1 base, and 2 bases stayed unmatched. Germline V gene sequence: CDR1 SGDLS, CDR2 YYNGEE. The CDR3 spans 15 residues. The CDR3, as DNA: TGTGCCAGCAGCATGACTAGCGGGAACACCGGGGAGCTGTTTTTT. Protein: CASSMTSGNTGELFF. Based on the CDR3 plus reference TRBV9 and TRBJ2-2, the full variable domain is DSGVTQTPKHLITATGQRVTLRCSPRSGDLSVYWYQQSLDQGLQFLIQYYNGEERAKGNILERFSAQQFPDLHSELNLSSLELGDSALYFCASSMTSGNTGELFFGEGSRLTVL.

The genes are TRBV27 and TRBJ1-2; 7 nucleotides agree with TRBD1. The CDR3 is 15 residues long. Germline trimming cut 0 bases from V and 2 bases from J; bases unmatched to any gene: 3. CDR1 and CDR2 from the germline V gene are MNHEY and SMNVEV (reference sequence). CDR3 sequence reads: CASSLSTGSNYGYTF. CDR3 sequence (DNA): TGTGCCAGCAGTTTATCGACAGGGTCCAACTATGGCTACACCTTC.

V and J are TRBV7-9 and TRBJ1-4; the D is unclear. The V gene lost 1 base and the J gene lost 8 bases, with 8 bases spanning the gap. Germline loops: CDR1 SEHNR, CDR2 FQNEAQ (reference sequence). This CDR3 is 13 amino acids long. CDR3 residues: CASSLGAAEKLFF. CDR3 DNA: TGTGCCAGCAGCTTAGGGGCAGCAGAAAAACTGTTTTTT. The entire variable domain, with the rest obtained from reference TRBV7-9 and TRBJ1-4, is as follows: DTGVSQNPRHKITKRGQNVTFRCDPISEHNRLYWYRQTLGQGPEFLTYFQNEAQLEKSRLLSDRFSAERPKGSFSTLEIQRTEQGDSAMYLCASSLGAAEKLFFGSGTQLSVL.

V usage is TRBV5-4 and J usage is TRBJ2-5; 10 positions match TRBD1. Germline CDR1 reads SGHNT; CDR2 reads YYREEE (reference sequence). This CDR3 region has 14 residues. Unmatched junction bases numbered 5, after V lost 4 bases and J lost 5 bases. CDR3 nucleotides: TGTGCCAGCAGCGAGGACAGGGGGAGGGAGACCCAGTACTTC. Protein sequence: CASSEDRGRETQYF.

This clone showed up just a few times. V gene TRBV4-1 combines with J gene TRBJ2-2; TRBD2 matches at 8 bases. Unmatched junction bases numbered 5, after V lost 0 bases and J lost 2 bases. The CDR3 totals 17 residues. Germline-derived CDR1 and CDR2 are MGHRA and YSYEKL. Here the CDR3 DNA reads TGCGCCAGCAGCCAAGACGGGAGGGCCTATAACACCGGGGAGCTGTTTTTT. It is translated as CASSQDGRAYNTGELFF.

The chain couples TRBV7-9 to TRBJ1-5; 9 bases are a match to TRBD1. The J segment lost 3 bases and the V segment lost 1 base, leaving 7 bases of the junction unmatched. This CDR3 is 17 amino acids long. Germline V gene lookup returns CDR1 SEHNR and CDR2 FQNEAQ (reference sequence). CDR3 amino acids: CASSLGTGAGVNQPQHF. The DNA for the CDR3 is TGTGCCAGCAGCTTAGGGACAGGGGCAGGGGTCAATCAGCCCCAGCATTTT.

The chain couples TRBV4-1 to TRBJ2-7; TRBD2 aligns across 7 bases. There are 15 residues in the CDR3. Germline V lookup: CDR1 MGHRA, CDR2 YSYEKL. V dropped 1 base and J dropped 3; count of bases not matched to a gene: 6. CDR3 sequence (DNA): TGCGCCAGCAGCCAAGTTTCGGGGAGGGACTACGAGCAGTACTTC. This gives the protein CASSQVSGRDYEQYF.

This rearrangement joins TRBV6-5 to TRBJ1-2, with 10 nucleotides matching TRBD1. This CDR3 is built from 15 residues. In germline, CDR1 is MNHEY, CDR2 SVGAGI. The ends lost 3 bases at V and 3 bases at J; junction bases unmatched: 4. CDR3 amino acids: CASSYGQGVDYGYTF. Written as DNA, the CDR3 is TGTGCCAGCAGTTATGGACAGGGGGTTGACTATGGCTACACCTTC.